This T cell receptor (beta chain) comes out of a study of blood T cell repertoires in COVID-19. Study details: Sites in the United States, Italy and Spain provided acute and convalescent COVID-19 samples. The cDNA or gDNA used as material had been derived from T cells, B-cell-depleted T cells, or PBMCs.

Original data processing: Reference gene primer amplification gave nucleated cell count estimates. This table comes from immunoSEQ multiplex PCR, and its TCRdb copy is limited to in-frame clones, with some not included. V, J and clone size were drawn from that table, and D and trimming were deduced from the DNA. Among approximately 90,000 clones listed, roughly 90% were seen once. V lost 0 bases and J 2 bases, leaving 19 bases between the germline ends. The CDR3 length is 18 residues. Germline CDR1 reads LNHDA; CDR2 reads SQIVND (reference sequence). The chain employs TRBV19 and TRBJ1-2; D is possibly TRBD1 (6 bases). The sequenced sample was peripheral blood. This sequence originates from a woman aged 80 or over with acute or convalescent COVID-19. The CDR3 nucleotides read TGTGCCAGTAGTATAGAACGAGACAGGCTCCTAAGGAACTATGGCTACACCTTC. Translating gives CASSIERDRLLRNYGYTF. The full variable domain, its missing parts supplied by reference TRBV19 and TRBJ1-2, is DGGITQSPKYLFRKEGQNVTLSCEQNLNHDAMYWYRQDPGQGLRLIYYSQIVNDFQKGDIAEGYSVSREKKESFPLTVTSAQKNPTAFYLCASSIERDRLLRNYGYTFGSGTRLTVV.